This T cell receptor beta chain stems from a study of T cell changes during pregnancy in multiple sclerosis. Profiling relied on immunoSEQ multiplex PCR, and the TCRdb table lists in-frame clones only, not all of them. Found here are about 40,000 clones, around nine tenths of them singletons; the top ten hold 0.43%. This clone was observed once. V was trimmed by 1 base and J by 3 bases, leaving 6 bases between them. Germline values: CDR1 SGHTA, CDR2 FQGNSA. The CDR3 totals 13 residues. This chain joins TRBV7-2 and TRBJ1-1; D remains unclear. The TCR sequence derives from a female donor with multiple sclerosis, enrolled in a pregnancy study. Here the sequenced sample was CD4+ T cells from peripheral blood mononuclear cells, taken in the third trimester of pregnancy. The DNA for the CDR3 is TGTGCCAGCAGCTTAGACAGTCACACTGAAGCTTTCTTT. Its protein product is CASSLDSHTEAFF. The entire variable domain, with the rest obtained from reference TRBV7-2 and TRBJ1-1, is as follows: GAGVSQSPSNKVTEKGKDVELRCDPISGHTALYWYRQSLGQGLEFLIYFQGNSAPDKSGLPSDRFSAERTGGSVSTLTIQRTQQEDSAVYLCASSLDSHTEAFFGQGTRLTVV.